The 30 T cell receptor beta chains below come from one sample, sequenced in a study of cytomegalovirus exposure and HLA in healthy donors. PCR employed 60 Vbeta and 13 Jbeta primers. Clones were read by immunoSEQ multiplex PCR, and TCRdb kept only the in-frame ones, dropping some. The repertoire holds over 150,000 clones, with roughly 85% as singletons. The specimen sequenced was PBMCs. All receptors derive from a middle-aged man in good health and CMV-seronegative.

The J gene is TRBJ2-1, the V gene TRBV7-2; no firm D call. V lost 5 bases, J lost 5 bases, and 16 bases lay in between. Per germline, CDR1 SGHTA and CDR2 FQGNSA. The CDR3 spans 15 residues. The CDR3: CASSLPAPGHNEQFF. In nucleotides, the CDR3 is TGTGCCAGCAGCCTTCCTGCGCCAGGCCACAATGAGCAGTTCTTC.

This clone was picked up a small number of times. The chain combines TRBV9 with TRBJ2-1; D call uncertain. Trimming took 3 bases from V and 0 from J, leaving 13 bases between them. Per the germline V gene, CDR1 is SGDLS and CDR2 is YYNGEE. The CDR3 runs 16 residues. The CDR3 coding sequence is TGTGCCAGCAGCGGGTGGCGGAAAAGCTCCTACAATGAGCAGTTCTTC. This encodes CASSGWRKSSYNEQFF.

This chain links TRBV2 with TRBJ2-2; TRBD1 is a possible D gene (5 bases). CDR1 and CDR2 (germline): SNHLY, FYNNEI. There are 13 residues in the CDR3. The V gene lost 9 bases and the J gene lost 7 bases, with 15 bases spanning the gap. The CDR3 nucleotides read TGTGCCAGTAGATGGGGCCAGGACGGGGAGCTGTTTTTT. Translated, it gives CASRWGQDGELFF.

This sequence joins TRBV29-1 and TRBJ2-7; TRBD2 aligns across 9 bases. Germline values: CDR1 SQVTM, CDR2 ANQGSEA. V shed 7 bases, J shed 5 bases, and the junction held 12 bases outside the gene matches. This CDR3 spans 14 amino acids. DNA of the CDR3: TGCAGCGCTAGCGGGATAGTTGGTCTGGACGAGCAGTACTTC. Protein: CSASGIVGLDEQYF.

V is TRBV2 and J is TRBJ2-1, with 7 positions matching TRBD2. The germline CDR1 and CDR2 sequences are SNHLY and FYNNEI. The CDR3 covers 14 residues. Germline trimming cut 4 bases from V and 4 bases from J; bases unmatched to any gene: 4. The CDR3 protein is CASSVEREYNEQFF. As DNA, the CDR3 is TGTGCCAGCAGTGTCGAGCGGGAATACAATGAGCAGTTCTTC.

V and J are TRBV6-1 and TRBJ2-7, with 10 bases fitting TRBD1. From germline, CDR1 is MNHNS and CDR2 SASEGT. J gave up 6 bases and V 11 bases, and 7 bases lay outside the gene matches. The CDR3 is 12 residues long. The CDR3 region has the DNA TGTGCCGCCAAGACAGGGGGCGGCGAGCAGTACTTC. Amino acids: CAAKTGGGEQYF.

The chain carries TRBV5-4 and TRBJ2-2; TRBD1 matches 8 bases. Germline V gives CDR1 SGHNT, CDR2 YYREEE (reference sequence). The length of the CDR3 is 15 residues. V shed 0 bases and J 8 bases; nucleotides not matched to a gene: 6. The CDR3 DNA reads TGTGCCAGCAGCTTGGCAGGGGGCCAGCTAGGGGAGCTGTTTTTT. It yields the protein CASSLAGGQLGELFF.

The chain has TRBV10-3 and TRBJ2-1; 8 positions match TRBD2. Trimming at V came to 6 bases and at J to 5 bases, leaving 12 bases not matched to a gene. CDR3 length: 16 amino acids. Germline lookup yields CDR1 ENHRY and CDR2 SYGVKD. CDR3 sequence reads: CAIRAGGSGDHNEQFF. DNA of the CDR3: TGTGCCATCAGAGCCGGTGGTAGCGGGGACCACAATGAGCAGTTCTTC.

This clone was picked up one time. The rearrangement links TRBV19 to TRBJ2-5, with TRBD1 identical over 11 bases. CDR1 is LNHDA and CDR2 is SQIVND in the germline V gene (reference sequence). The length of the CDR3 is 14 residues. With V trimmed by 6 bases and J by 7 bases, 7 bases remained unmatched. The CDR3 is CASSSEGTGGTQYF. The CDR3 bases are TGTGCCAGTAGCTCGGAGGGGACAGGGGGGACCCAGTACTTC.

The chain uses TRBV5-4 and TRBJ1-1; D is ambiguous. Trimming stripped 4 bases from V and 3 bases from J, with 10 bases between. The CDR3 is 13 amino acids. The germline gives CDR1 SGHNT, CDR2 YYREEE (reference sequence). CDR3 residues: CASSPSGDTEAFF. Here the CDR3 DNA reads TGTGCCAGCAGCCCATCGGGTGACACTGAAGCTTTCTTT.

As concerns this clone: A read error may produce the germline difference seen at one junction end. V usage is TRBV29-1 and J usage is TRBJ2-3; 11 positions agree with TRBD2. This CDR3 contains 15 residues. Germline CDR1 reads SQVTM; CDR2 reads ANQGSEA. This CDR3 reads CSAEGLAGNTDTQYF. CDR3 bases: TGCAGCGCTGAAGGACTAGCGGGTAACACAGATACGCAGTATTTT.

The rearrangement joins TRBV14 to TRBJ2-7; a weak D match, TRBD1 (5 bases). Trimming pared 4 bases from V and 6 bases from J, leaving 19 bases between. Germline CDR1 and CDR2: SGHDN and FVKESK. This CDR3 is 15 amino acids long. CDR3 sequence (DNA): TGTGCCAGCAGCCTTACTCGACAGCTATCTAGCGAGCAGTACTTC. Translation gives CASSLTRQLSSEQYF.

The V gene is TRBV30, the J gene TRBJ2-1; D uncertain. Germline V gene data show CDR1 as GTSNPN and CDR2 as SVGIG (reference sequence). The CDR3 is 14 amino acids. Trimming took off 7 bases at V and 4 bases at J, with 17 bases between the two ends. The CDR3 coding sequence is TGTGCCTCCACACCCCTCTCGAAGTACAATGAGCAGTTCTTC. Translating it yields CASTPLSKYNEQFF.

The genes are TRBV28 and TRBJ1-2; TRBD1 aligns across 10 bases. Germline V gives CDR1 MDHEN, CDR2 SYDVKM. CDR3 length: 15 residues. With 2 bases clipped from V and 2 bases from J, the junction kept 2 bases outside the gene matches. The CDR3 is CASSLPTGGNYGYTF. In nucleotides, the CDR3 is TGTGCCAGCAGTTTACCGACAGGGGGCAACTATGGCTACACCTTC.

The CDR3 DNA follows: TGTGCCAGTAACAGGGGTCCGGACAATGAGCAGTTCTTC. It translates to CASNRGPDNEQFF. J is TRBJ2-1 and V is TRBV19, with 7 nucleotides matching TRBD1. V was clipped by 7 bases and J by 5 bases; unmatched bases: 5. The CDR3 runs to 13 residues. Germline assignment: CDR1 LNHDA and CDR2 SQIVND (reference sequence).

This chain links TRBV27 with TRBJ2-1, with 8 bases matching TRBD2. The CDR3 has 17 amino acids. Germline V gives CDR1 MNHEY, CDR2 SMNVEV (reference sequence). V dropped 6 bases and J dropped 3; count of bases not matched to a gene: 13. CDR3 nucleotide sequence: TGTGCCAGCAGCACTTCCATTGGCGGGAGGCTCTACAATGAGCAGTTCTTC. Protein sequence: CASSTSIGGRLYNEQFF.

V is TRBV21-1 and J is TRBJ2-1; the table assigns TRBD2, which was not confirmed against the DNA. TRBV21-1 is noted as a pseudogene. The CDR3 has 13 amino acids. Here the CDR3 DNA reads TGTGCCAGCAGCAAAGACCGGGGAGATGAGCAGTTCTTC. It yields the protein CASSKDRGDEQFF.

The chain is built from TRBV5-1 and TRBJ2-1; 14 nucleotides agree with TRBD2. Per germline, CDR1 SGHRS and CDR2 YFSETQ. The CDR3 is 16 residues long. Germline trimming cut 4 bases from V and 7 bases from J; bases unmatched to any gene: 7. CDR3 region: CASSRGLAGGINEQFF. The CDR3 DNA is TGCGCCAGCAGCCGTGGACTAGCGGGAGGTATAAATGAGCAGTTCTTC.

The rearrangement links TRBV4-1 to TRBJ2-7; a possible D gene is TRBD1 (5 bases). V gave up 2 bases and J gave up 0 bases, with 8 bases separating them. The CDR3 consists of 14 residues. Germline V gene data show CDR1 as MGHRA and CDR2 as YSYEKL. The CDR3: CASSQYQGSYEQYF. CDR3 in DNA: TGCGCCAGCAGCCAATATCAGGGCTCCTACGAGCAGTACTTC.

The V and J genes are TRBV15 and TRBJ2-5; 8 nucleotides agree with TRBD1. The CDR3 covers 14 residues. The germline V gene encodes CDR1 LNHNV and CDR2 YYDKDF (reference sequence). V dropped 5 bases and J dropped 4; count of bases not matched to a gene: 6. The CDR3 DNA sequence: TGTGCCACCAGCGCCCGGACAGGGCTAGAGACCCAGTACTTC. This gives the protein CATSARTGLETQYF.

The chain recombines TRBV23-1 with TRBJ1-2; 8 nucleotides line up with TRBD1. TRBV23-1 belongs to the ORF category, with a function that is uncertain. The CDR3 runs to 17 residues. The V gene end was trimmed by 6 bases and the J gene end by 2 bases; junction bases not matched to a gene: 14. Here the CDR3 reads CASRSTGQEGGNYGYTF. The CDR3 DNA follows: TGCGCCAGCAGATCGACGGGACAGGAGGGTGGGAACTATGGCTACACCTTC.

The rearrangement links TRBV2 to TRBJ2-1, with 11 positions matching TRBD2. The CDR3 spans 16 residues. Germline loops: CDR1 SNHLY, CDR2 FYNNEI. V was clipped by 4 bases and J by 8 bases; unmatched bases: 10. The CDR3 DNA reads as TGTGCCAGCAGTGTGGCTAGCGGGAGGCGGGGCGATGAGCAGTTCTTC. This codes for CASSVASGRRGDEQFF.

The V call is TRBV9, the J call TRBJ1-4, with D maybe TRBD1 (5 bases). Germline-derived CDR1 and CDR2 are SGDLS and YYNGEE. Trimming removed 0 bases at V and 8 bases at J, with 14 bases between. The CDR3 contains 15 residues. CDR3 in amino acids: CASSVDAGRLEKLFF. Written as DNA, the CDR3 is TGTGCCAGCAGCGTAGATGCAGGGCGGTTGGAAAAACTGTTTTTT.

The chain couples TRBV5-4 to TRBJ2-1; 12 nucleotides align to TRBD2. CDR1 and CDR2 (germline): SGHNT, YYREEE (reference sequence). The trim removed 4 bases at V and 1 base at J, leaving 6 bases unmatched. This CDR3 spans 17 amino acids. Written as DNA, the CDR3 is TGTGCCAGCAGCCGGACTAGCGGGATGCTTTCCTACAATGAGCAGTTCTTC. Translated, it gives CASSRTSGMLSYNEQFF.

The rearrangement uses TRBV9 and TRBJ1-1; no reliable D call. Per germline, CDR1 SGDLS and CDR2 YYNGEE. V dropped 2 bases and J dropped 4 bases, with 9 bases sitting between them. The CDR3 has 13 residues. The CDR3 sequence: CASSVAAGTEAFF. In DNA form, the CDR3 reads TGTGCCAGCAGCGTGGCTGCGGGCACTGAAGCTTTCTTT.

This clone was recorded a few times. The chain has TRBV18 and TRBJ2-3; D is perhaps TRBD2 (6 bases). Trimming left V 3 bases short and J 5 bases short, with 12 bases between. Germline V gene lookup returns CDR1 KGHSH and CDR2 LQKENI. This CDR3 has 14 residues. The CDR3 is CASSPSMRGDTQYF. For the CDR3, the DNA is TGTGCCAGCTCACCTTCAATGCGGGGAGATACGCAGTATTTT.

The chain links TRBV11-1 to TRBJ2-1; 8 bases map to TRBD2. V shed 1 base, J shed 1 base, and the junction held 6 bases outside the gene matches. The CDR3 loop spans 17 amino acids. From germline, CDR1 is SGHAT and CDR2 FQDESV (reference sequence). The CDR3 sequence: CASSLVGLAVSYNEQFF. The CDR3 nucleotides read TGTGCCAGCAGCTTAGTAGGACTAGCAGTTTCCTACAATGAGCAGTTCTTC.

As to this clone: An end of the junction differs from the germline gene, which may be a read error. The chain carries TRBV10-1 and TRBJ2-4, with 9 bases that match TRBD2. The germline CDR1 and CDR2 sequences are WNHNN and SYGVQD (reference sequence). The CDR3 is made up of 18 amino acids. The CDR3 DNA sequence: TGCGCCAGCAGGATAGCGGGAGCGGATCTTTTGGCCAAAAACAGTCAGTACTTC. This encodes CASRIAGADLLAKNSQYF.

This chain links TRBV7-9 with TRBJ2-1; no definite D call. CDR3 length equals 13 residues. The germline gives CDR1 SEHNR, CDR2 FQNEAQ (reference sequence). With 5 bases removed from V and 7 bases from J, the gap between germline ends came to 12 bases. In DNA form, the CDR3 reads TGTGCCAGCAGCCCCCAGATCCAGAATGAGCAGTTCTTC. This encodes CASSPQIQNEQFF.

The gene calls are TRBV6-1 and TRBJ2-1; a weak D match, TRBD1 (5 bases). V was pared by 0 bases and J by 4 bases, with 13 bases between. Germline V gives CDR1 MNHNS, CDR2 SASEGT. This CDR3 is 16 amino acids long. The DNA of the CDR3 is TGTGCCAGCAGTGAAGCGCACTACCCAGGGTACAATGAGCAGTTCTTC. Its translation is CASSEAHYPGYNEQFF.